Below, one T cell receptor (beta chain) is given with its context. The data belong to a study of blood T cell repertoires in COVID-19. Study-wide background: In each case, the material was cDNA or gDNA derived from T cells, B-cell-depleted T cells, or PBMCs.

Here immunoSEQ multiplex PCR was the method, and the copy in TCRdb shows in-frame clones only, minus some. The table has about 190,000 clones, approximately 84% seen once. Assignment of participants to cohorts was predicated upon participant-reported clinical history. Trimming took off 5 bases at V and 5 bases at J, with 9 bases between the two ends. This CDR3 spans 12 amino acids. Germline CDR1 reads SGHNT; CDR2 reads YENEEA. The V and J genes are TRBV11-3 and TRBJ2-5; D unclear. Sequencing was carried out using PBMCs or T cells enriched from blood (not recorded which). This clonotype was obtained from a woman in her 30s who had recovered from COVID-19. The CDR3, as DNA: TGTGCCAGCAGCACCGGGTCCGAGACCCAGTACTTC. Its translation is CASSTGSETQYF.